This TCR beta chain appears in the sequencing data of a study of cytomegalovirus exposure and HLA in healthy donors. Points from the study as a whole: Because they were indistinguishable, some V segments, including TRBV6-2 and TRBV6-3, were excluded. DRB1 showed the most TCR associations and HLA-C the fewest in a later analysis, as rates varied by HLA locus. What a later analysis reportedly showed was that an Asian-associated ancestry cluster had fewer N-insertions than the roughly 670-donor mean.

13 Jbeta primers and 60 Vbeta primers were used for the PCR. Assay: immunoSEQ multiplex PCR; the TCRdb copy retains only in-frame clones and omits some. The repertoire holds about 150,000 clones, with about 74% as singletons. The CDR3 runs 13 residues. In germline, CDR1 is MNHEY, CDR2 SMNVEV (reference sequence). With 5 bases removed from V and 7 bases from J, the gap between germline ends came to 15 bases. A remark on this clone: Its specificity is unknown.

Sequencing input: PBMCs. The receptor was derived from a woman in her thirties or forties in good health and CMV-seronegative. The rearrangement joins TRBV27 to TRBJ2-7; TRBD1 might be the D (6 bases). As DNA, the CDR3 is TGTGCCAGCAGTCTAATGGGGGCGCGTGAGCAGTACTTC. Its translation: CASSLMGAREQYF.